These 5 T cell receptor beta chains were sequenced from one sample in a study of shared clonotypes between healthy human individuals. Only in-frame clones appear in the TCRdb table, and some are missing; sequencing was by immunoSEQ multiplex PCR. The sample holds approximately 2.5 million clones, approximately 93% seen once. Material: naive CD4+ T cells from PBMCs. Regarding subset: CD45RA+ positively selected. Receptors originate from a young man in good health. Some clones in this sample may be carry-over from other donors' samples.

This chain links TRBV28 with TRBJ2-7, with D tentatively TRBD1 or TRBD2 (6 bases each). The CDR3 consists of 14 residues. Trimming shortened V by 5 bases and J by 7 bases, and 18 bases separated the two germline ends. Germline values: CDR1 MDHEN, CDR2 SYDVKM. The CDR3 sequence: CASSPGTDSGEQYF. Here the CDR3 DNA reads TGTGCCAGCAGTCCAGGGACGGACAGCGGGGAGCAGTACTTC.

The count of this clone is one. This chain joins TRBV9 and TRBJ2-1, with 10 bases fitting TRBD2. Germline V gene sequence: CDR1 SGDLS, CDR2 YYNGEE. The ends lost 3 bases at V and 6 bases at J; junction bases unmatched: 9. CDR3 length equals 16 residues. CDR3 DNA: TGTGCCAGCAGCGAGCGGGAGGGCCGAGGAGGCAATGAGCAGTTCTTC. Its translation is CASSEREGRGGNEQFF.

The chain joins TRBV2 to TRBJ1-3; D gene unclear. The germline V and J ends were trimmed by 0 bases and 3 bases, with 0 bases remaining between them. There are 12 residues in the CDR3. From germline, CDR1 is SNHLY and CDR2 FYNNEI. For the CDR3, the DNA is TGTGCCAGCAGTGAAGCTGGAAACACCATATATTTT. Translated, it gives CASSEAGNTIYF.

The J gene is TRBJ2-5, the V gene TRBV18; D uncertain. The germline V and J ends were trimmed by 3 bases and 4 bases, with 12 bases remaining between them. The CDR3 consists of 14 residues. Germline V gene data show CDR1 as KGHSH and CDR2 as LQKENI. The CDR3 sequence: CASSPSRQRETQYF. CDR3 DNA sequence: TGTGCCAGCTCACCGTCCCGACAACGAGAGACCCAGTACTTC. Drawing the rest from reference TRBV18 and TRBJ2-5, the complete variable domain is NAGVMQNPRHLVRRRGQEARLRCSPMKGHSHVYWYRQLPEEGLKFMVYLQKENIIDESGMPKERFSAEFPKEGPSILRIQQVVRGDSAAYFCASSPSRQRETQYFGPGTRLLVL.

The chain employs TRBV28 and TRBJ1-4; no clear D. Looked up from germline, CDR1 is MDHEN and CDR2 is SYDVKM. V lost 2 bases and J 4 bases, leaving 5 bases between the germline ends. The CDR3 consists of 13 residues. The CDR3 bases are TGTGCCAGCAGTTTAGAGTATAATGAAAAACTGTTTTTT. Translated: CASSLEYNEKLFF.